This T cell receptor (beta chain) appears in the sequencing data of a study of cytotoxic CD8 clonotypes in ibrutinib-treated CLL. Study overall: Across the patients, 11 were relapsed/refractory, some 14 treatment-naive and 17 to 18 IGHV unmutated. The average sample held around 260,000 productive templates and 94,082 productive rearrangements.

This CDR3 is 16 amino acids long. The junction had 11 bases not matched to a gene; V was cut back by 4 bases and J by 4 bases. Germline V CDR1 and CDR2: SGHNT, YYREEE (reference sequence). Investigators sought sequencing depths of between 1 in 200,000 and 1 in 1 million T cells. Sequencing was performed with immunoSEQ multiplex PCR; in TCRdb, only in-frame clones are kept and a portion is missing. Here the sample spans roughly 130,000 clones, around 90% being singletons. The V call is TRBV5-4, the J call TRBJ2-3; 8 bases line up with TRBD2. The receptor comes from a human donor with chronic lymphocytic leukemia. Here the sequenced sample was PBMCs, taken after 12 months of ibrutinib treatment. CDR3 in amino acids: CASSIVAGKGADTQYF. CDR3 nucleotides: TGTGCCAGCAGCATCGTAGCGGGAAAGGGGGCAGATACGCAGTATTTT.